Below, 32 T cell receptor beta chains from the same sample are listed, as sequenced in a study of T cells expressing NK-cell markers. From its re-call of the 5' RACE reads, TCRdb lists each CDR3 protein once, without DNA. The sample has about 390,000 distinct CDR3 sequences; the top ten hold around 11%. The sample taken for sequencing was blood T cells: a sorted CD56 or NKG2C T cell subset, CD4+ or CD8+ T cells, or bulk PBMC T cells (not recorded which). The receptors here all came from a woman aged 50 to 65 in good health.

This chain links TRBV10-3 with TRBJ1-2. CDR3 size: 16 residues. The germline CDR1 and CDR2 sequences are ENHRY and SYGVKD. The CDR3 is CAISEREDQPREGYTF.

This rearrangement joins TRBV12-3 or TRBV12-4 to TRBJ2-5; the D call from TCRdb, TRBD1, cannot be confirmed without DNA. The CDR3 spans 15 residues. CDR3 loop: CASTRGVGSAETQYF.

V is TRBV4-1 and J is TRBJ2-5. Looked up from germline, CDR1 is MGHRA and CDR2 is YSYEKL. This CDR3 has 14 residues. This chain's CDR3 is CASSQEATKETQYF.

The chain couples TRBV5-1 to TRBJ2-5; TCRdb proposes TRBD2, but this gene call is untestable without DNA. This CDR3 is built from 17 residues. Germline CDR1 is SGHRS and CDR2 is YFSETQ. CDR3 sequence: CASSLDGYGREEKTQYF.

The CDR3 spells CASSLASRINYGYTF. The V gene is TRBV5-1, the J gene TRBJ1-2. This CDR3 has 15 residues. Germline-derived CDR1 and CDR2 are SGHRS and YFSETQ.

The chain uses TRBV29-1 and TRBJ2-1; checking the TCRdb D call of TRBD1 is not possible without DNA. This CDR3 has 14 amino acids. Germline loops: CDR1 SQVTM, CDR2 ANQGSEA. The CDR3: CSVGDQKRYNEQFF.

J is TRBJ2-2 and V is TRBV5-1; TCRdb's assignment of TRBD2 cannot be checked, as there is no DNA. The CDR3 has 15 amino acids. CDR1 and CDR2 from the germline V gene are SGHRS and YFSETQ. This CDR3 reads CASSTLAGVDGELFF.

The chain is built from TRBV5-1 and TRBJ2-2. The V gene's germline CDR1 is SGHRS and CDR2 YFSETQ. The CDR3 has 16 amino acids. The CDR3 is CASSLFGRANTGELFF.

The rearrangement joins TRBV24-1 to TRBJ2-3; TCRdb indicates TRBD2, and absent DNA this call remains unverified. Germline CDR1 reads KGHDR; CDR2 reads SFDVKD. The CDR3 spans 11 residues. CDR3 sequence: CATAGLDTQYF.

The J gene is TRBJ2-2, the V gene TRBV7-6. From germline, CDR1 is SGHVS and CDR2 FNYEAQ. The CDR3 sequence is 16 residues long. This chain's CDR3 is CASSLINVGSTGELFF.

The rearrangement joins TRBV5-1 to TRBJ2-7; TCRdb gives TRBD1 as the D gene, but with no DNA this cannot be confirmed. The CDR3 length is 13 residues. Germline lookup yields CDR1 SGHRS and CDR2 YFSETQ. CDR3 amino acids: CASSGQGNYEQYF.

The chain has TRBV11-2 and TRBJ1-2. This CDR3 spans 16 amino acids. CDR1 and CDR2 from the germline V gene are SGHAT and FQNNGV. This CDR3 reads CASSLDPSGGAYGYTF.

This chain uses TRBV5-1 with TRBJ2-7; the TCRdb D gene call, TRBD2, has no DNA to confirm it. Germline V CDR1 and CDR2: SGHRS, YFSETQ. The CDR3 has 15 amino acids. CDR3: CASSIGLAETYEQYF.

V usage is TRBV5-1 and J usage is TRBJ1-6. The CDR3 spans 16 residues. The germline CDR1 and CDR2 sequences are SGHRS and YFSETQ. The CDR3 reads CASSFQRIGGNSPLHF.

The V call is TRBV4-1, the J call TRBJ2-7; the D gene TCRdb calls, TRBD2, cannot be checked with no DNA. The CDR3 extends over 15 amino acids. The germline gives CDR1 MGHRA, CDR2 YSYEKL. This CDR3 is CASSQETPSSYEQYF.

CDR3 in amino acids: CASSKRGGNTEAFF. The chain employs TRBV11-2 and TRBJ1-1; the TRBD1 assignment by TCRdb is unverifiable without DNA. CDR1 and CDR2 (germline): SGHAT, FQNNGV. The length of the CDR3 is 14 residues.

CDR3 residues: CASSLTGVLFF. This chain joins TRBV5-8 and TRBJ2-2. The CDR3 has 11 residues. Germline V gene lookup returns CDR1 SGHTS and CDR2 YDEGEE.

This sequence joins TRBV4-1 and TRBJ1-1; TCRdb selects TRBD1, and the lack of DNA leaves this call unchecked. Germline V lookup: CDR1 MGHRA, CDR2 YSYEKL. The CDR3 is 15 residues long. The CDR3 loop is CASSHPSRGWTEAFF.

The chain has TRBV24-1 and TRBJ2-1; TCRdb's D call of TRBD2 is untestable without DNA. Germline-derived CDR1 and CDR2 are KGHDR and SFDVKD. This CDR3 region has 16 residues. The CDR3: CATSGGDFRTYNEQFF.

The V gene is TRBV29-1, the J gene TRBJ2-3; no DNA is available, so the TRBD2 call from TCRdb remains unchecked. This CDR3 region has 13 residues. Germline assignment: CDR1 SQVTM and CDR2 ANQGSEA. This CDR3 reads CSSLGDVEDTQYF.

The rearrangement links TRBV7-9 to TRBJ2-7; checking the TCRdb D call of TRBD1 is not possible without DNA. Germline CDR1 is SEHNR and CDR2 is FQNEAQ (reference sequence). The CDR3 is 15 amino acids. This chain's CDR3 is CASSSVRDISYEQYF.

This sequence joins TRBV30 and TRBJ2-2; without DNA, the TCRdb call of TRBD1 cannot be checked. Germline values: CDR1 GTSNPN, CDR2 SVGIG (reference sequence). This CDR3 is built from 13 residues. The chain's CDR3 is CAWSEGLTGELFF.

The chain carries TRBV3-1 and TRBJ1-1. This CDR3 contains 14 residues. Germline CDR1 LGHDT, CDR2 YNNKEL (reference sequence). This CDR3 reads CASSPESRHAEAFF.

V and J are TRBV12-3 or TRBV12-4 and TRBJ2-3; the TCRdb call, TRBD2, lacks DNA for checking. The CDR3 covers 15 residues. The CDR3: CASSLSSGIGDTQYF.

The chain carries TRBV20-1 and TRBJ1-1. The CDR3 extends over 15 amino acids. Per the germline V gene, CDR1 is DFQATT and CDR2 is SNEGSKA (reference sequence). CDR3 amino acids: CSARDFSPPNTEAFF.

The chain's CDR3 is CASSSNYGYTF. The chain carries TRBV12-3 or TRBV12-4 and TRBJ1-2. This CDR3 has 11 residues.

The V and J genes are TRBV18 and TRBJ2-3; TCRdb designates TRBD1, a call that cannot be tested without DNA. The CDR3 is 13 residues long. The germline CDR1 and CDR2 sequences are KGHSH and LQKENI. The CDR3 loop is CASTGTDTDTQYF.

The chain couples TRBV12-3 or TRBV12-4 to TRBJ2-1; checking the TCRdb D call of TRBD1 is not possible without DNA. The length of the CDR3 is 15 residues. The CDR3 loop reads CASSPQGSAYNEQFF.

CDR3: CASSSRSSWTTDTQYF. The J gene is TRBJ2-3, the V gene TRBV13; TCRdb indicates TRBD1, and absent DNA this call remains unverified. The CDR3 is 16 amino acids. Germline V CDR1 and CDR2: PRHDT, FYEKMQ (reference sequence).

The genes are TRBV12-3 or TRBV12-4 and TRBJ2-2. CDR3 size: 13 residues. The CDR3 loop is CASITDYTGELFF.

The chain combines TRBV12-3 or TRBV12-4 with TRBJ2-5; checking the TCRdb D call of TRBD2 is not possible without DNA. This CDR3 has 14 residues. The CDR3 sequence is CASTSGGIRETQYF.

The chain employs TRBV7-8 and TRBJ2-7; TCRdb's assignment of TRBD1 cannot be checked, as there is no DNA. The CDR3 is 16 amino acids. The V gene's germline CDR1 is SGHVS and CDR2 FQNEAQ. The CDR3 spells CASVPRDRLRGYEQYF. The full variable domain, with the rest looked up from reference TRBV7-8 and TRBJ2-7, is GAGVSQSPRYKVAKRGQDVALRCDPISGHVSLFWYQQALGQGPEFLTYFQNEAQLDKSGLPSDRFFAERPEGSVSTLKIQRTQQEDSAVYLCASVPRDRLRGYEQYFGPGTRLTVT.